The 23 T cell receptor beta chains in this list originate from one sample, sequenced in a study of monozygotic twins with inflammatory bowel disease (dated by TCRdb to between 2018 and 2021). Libraries were built with 5' RACE. Data came from an Illumina HiSeq 2500. Reprocessed by TCRdb, the reads give a single entry per CDR3 protein sequence, without DNA. The sample table holds around 190,000 distinct CDR3 sequences. The top ten hold roughly 1.5% of the sample. The sequencing input was blood. The receptor set was obtained from a human donor with ulcerative colitis or Crohn's disease, or a healthy co-twin of an affected twin (not recorded which).

The rearrangement uses TRBV6-1 and TRBJ2-3; without DNA, the TCRdb call of TRBD1 cannot be checked. CDR3 length: 18 amino acids. Germline lookup yields CDR1 MNHNS and CDR2 SASEGT. Here the CDR3 reads CASSEISGGQGKRDTQYF.

The gene calls are TRBV19 and TRBJ2-3; the D call from TCRdb, TRBD2, cannot be confirmed without DNA. This CDR3 is built from 16 residues. Germline loops: CDR1 LNHDA, CDR2 SQIVND (reference sequence). CDR3 sequence: CASSISLAGATDTQYF.

V is TRBV5-5 and J is TRBJ2-7; TCRdb calls TRBD1, which cannot be checked without DNA. The germline V gene has CDR1 SGHKS and CDR2 YYEKEE (reference sequence). The CDR3 consists of 14 residues. The CDR3 loop reads CASSLTGGPYEQYF.

The rearrangement uses TRBV20-1 and TRBJ2-5; TCRdb's D call, TRBD2, is unchecked because there is no DNA. Germline V gene sequence: CDR1 DFQATT, CDR2 SNEGSKA (reference sequence). The length of the CDR3 is 13 residues. Here the CDR3 reads CSATGGALETQYF.

The chain has TRBV12-3 or TRBV12-4 and TRBJ2-5. The CDR3 is 12 residues long. The CDR3 is CASSRVGETQYF.

J is TRBJ2-2 and V is TRBV20-1. Germline CDR1 and CDR2: DFQATT and SNEGSKA (reference sequence). The CDR3 covers 15 residues. CDR3 in amino acids: CSAREVVGKTGELFF.

The V gene is TRBV5-1, the J gene TRBJ2-1. CDR3 length equals 14 residues. Germline V gene sequence: CDR1 SGHRS, CDR2 YFSETQ. The CDR3 protein is CASSFSRVRDEQFF.

The chain has TRBV28 and TRBJ2-5; TCRdb's assignment of TRBD1 cannot be checked, as there is no DNA. Per germline, CDR1 MDHEN and CDR2 SYDVKM. The CDR3 runs 12 residues. Here the CDR3 reads CASSSGKETQYF.

V and J are TRBV28 and TRBJ1-1; the D call from TCRdb, TRBD1, cannot be confirmed without DNA. The CDR3 totals 16 residues. In germline, CDR1 is MDHEN, CDR2 SYDVKM. CDR3 region: CASTDPSLGGRTEAFF.

The V call is TRBV25-1, the J call TRBJ1-1; without DNA, the TCRdb call of TRBD1 cannot be checked. There are 14 residues in the CDR3. Germline loops: CDR1 MGHDK, CDR2 SYGVNS. CDR3 in amino acids: CASSARQANTEAFF.

This chain links TRBV4-1 with TRBJ1-1; with no DNA, the TCRdb D assignment of TRBD1 cannot be verified. CDR3 size: 16 residues. Germline CDR1 is MGHRA and CDR2 is YSYEKL. CDR3 protein: CASSQSPQREDNEAFF.

This chain joins TRBV5-8 and TRBJ1-5; TCRdb's D call of TRBD1 is untestable without DNA. The CDR3 runs to 14 residues. Per germline, CDR1 SGHTS and CDR2 YDEGEE. The CDR3 is CASRGQLFNQPQHF.

The chain has TRBV6-2 or TRBV6-3 and TRBJ2-7; TCRdb names TRBD2, which stays unverified in the absence of DNA. The CDR3 has 15 residues. Germline V gives CDR1 MNHEY, CDR2 SVGEGT. Here the CDR3 reads CASSRGQAGVYEQYF.

The CDR3 sequence: CASSSLGGLTDTQYF. The chain links TRBV5-1 to TRBJ2-3; TCRdb's D call of TRBD1 is untestable without DNA. The CDR3 totals 15 residues. Germline lookup yields CDR1 SGHRS and CDR2 YFSETQ.

This chain links TRBV27 with TRBJ2-3; no DNA is available, so the TRBD1 call from TCRdb remains unchecked. This CDR3 has 14 amino acids. Germline V gene data show CDR1 as MNHEY and CDR2 as SMNVEV (reference sequence). The CDR3 sequence is CASKLGGRADTQYF.

J is TRBJ2-2 and V is TRBV20-1; TCRdb's D call of TRBD2 is untestable without DNA. Germline V gives CDR1 DFQATT, CDR2 SNEGSKA (reference sequence). This CDR3 contains 15 residues. CDR3 protein: CSARGSGGNTGELFF.

This chain uses TRBV10-3 with TRBJ1-2; lacking DNA, the TRBD1 call made by TCRdb goes unchecked. From germline, CDR1 is ENHRY and CDR2 SYGVKD. CDR3 length: 14 residues. The CDR3 is CAISGGESNYGYTF.

The V gene is TRBV1, the J gene TRBJ2-1. TRBV1 is reported as a pseudogene. CDR3 length: 15 residues. CDR3 in amino acids: CTSSQGQAICSEQFF.

V is TRBV28 and J is TRBJ1-3. CDR1 is MDHEN, CDR2 SYDVKM, per germline. This CDR3 region has 16 residues. CDR3 region: CASSWGGASSGNTIYF.

The rearrangement uses TRBV27 and TRBJ1-5; checking the TCRdb D call of TRBD1 is not possible without DNA. CDR1 MNHEY and CDR2 SMNVEV come from the germline V gene (reference sequence). The length of the CDR3 is 14 residues. The CDR3 is CASSPEGAGGAQHF.

The chain combines TRBV24-1 with TRBJ2-2. The germline gives CDR1 KGHDR, CDR2 SFDVKD. CDR3 length: 13 residues. CDR3 in amino acids: CATSKGNTGELFF.

V is TRBV20-1 and J is TRBJ1-5; no DNA is available, so the TRBD1 call from TCRdb remains unchecked. This CDR3 region has 15 residues. Germline CDR1 reads DFQATT; CDR2 reads SNEGSKA (reference sequence). The CDR3 is CSARKLQGAGQPQHF.

This sequence joins TRBV11-1 and TRBJ1-1. This CDR3 has 14 amino acids. CDR1 and CDR2 (germline): SGHAT, FQDESV (reference sequence). CDR3 protein: CASSFGNKNTEAFF.